These T cell receptor beta chains were read from a single sample in a study of shared clonotypes between healthy human individuals. Libraries were prepared by immunoSEQ multiplex PCR; TCRdb keeps only in-frame clonotypes and omits some of them. Of approximately 1.1 million clones in the sample, 75% to 80% are singletons; the top ten hold approximately 0.5%. The sequencing sample was made of memory CD4+ T cells from PBMCs. These receptors were taken from a man between 18 and 29 years old in good health. Some clones in this sample may be carry-over from other donors' samples. CDR3s include the opening cysteine and the closing phenylalanine or tryptophan. A D gene is named only where the DNA matches it firmly. Size tells how often a clone was seen (once, few, many) or the class of an expanded clone, and some rows leave it out.

D gene: TRBD2
V gene: TRBV5-1
clone size: few
J gene: TRBJ2-3
CDR3 protein: CASSFGGLASTDTQYF
CDR3 DNA: TGCGCCAGCAGCTTTGGGGGACTAGCGTCCACAGATACGCAGTATTTT

D gene: -
V gene: TRBV7-9
clone size: many
J gene: TRBJ2-1
CDR3 protein: CASSLPARFGNEQFF
CDR3 DNA: TGTGCCAGCAGCTTACCGGCTAGATTTGGCAATGAGCAGTTCTTC

D gene: -
V gene: TRBV7-2
clone size: -
J gene: TRBJ2-5
CDR3 protein: CASSVSDSQETQYF
CDR3 DNA: TGTGCCAGCAGCGTGTCAGACAGCCAAGAGACCCAGTACTTC

D gene: -
V gene: TRBV19
clone size: -
J gene: TRBJ2-7
CDR3 protein: CASSMGPASTYEQYF
CDR3 DNA: TGTGCCAGTAGTATGGGGCCAGCATCAACCTACGAGCAGTACTTC

D gene: -
V gene: TRBV5-1
clone size: few
J gene: TRBJ1-1
CDR3 protein: CASRPGGTSEAFF
CDR3 DNA: TGCGCCAGCAGGCCTGGGGGGACATCTGAAGCTTTCTTT

D gene: TRBD2
V gene: TRBV5-6
clone size: few
J gene: TRBJ2-3
CDR3 protein: CASSSSGRGTDTQYF
CDR3 DNA: TGTGCCAGCAGCTCTAGCGGGAGGGGCACAGATACGCAGTATTTT

D gene: -
V gene: TRBV30
clone size: once
J gene: TRBJ2-7
CDR3 protein: CAWSSDDEQYF
CDR3 DNA: TGTGCCTGGAGTTCGGACGACGAGCAGTACTTC

D gene: -
V gene: TRBV29-1
clone size: -
J gene: TRBJ2-1
CDR3 protein: CSVEDGGRVAGEQFF
CDR3 DNA: TGCAGCGTTGAAGATGGCGGAAGGGTTGCTGGGGAGCAGTTCTTC

D gene: -
V gene: TRBV5-5
clone size: -
J gene: TRBJ2-7
CDR3 protein: CASSEQGSSSYEQYF
CDR3 DNA: TGTGCCAGCAGTGAACAGGGCTCCTCCTCCTACGAGCAGTACTTC

D gene: -
V gene: TRBV7-2
clone size: many
J gene: TRBJ2-7
CDR3 protein: CASSLREEGEQYF
CDR3 DNA: TGTGCCAGCAGCTTAAGAGAGGAGGGGGAGCAGTACTTC

D gene: TRBD1
V gene: TRBV5-1
clone size: -
J gene: TRBJ2-2
CDR3 protein: CASSSGQGNTGELFF
CDR3 DNA: TGCGCCAGCAGCTCTGGACAGGGGAACACCGGGGAGCTGTTTTTT

D gene: -
V gene: TRBV19
clone size: -
J gene: TRBJ2-2
CDR3 protein: CASRNTGELFF
CDR3 DNA: TGTGCCAGTCGAAACACCGGGGAGCTGTTTTTT

D gene: -
V gene: TRBV6-6
clone size: -
J gene: TRBJ2-4
CDR3 protein: CASSGLGGNIQYF
CDR3 DNA: TGTGCCAGCAGTGGACTAGGGGGAAACATTCAGTACTTC

D gene: -
V gene: TRBV2
clone size: -
J gene: TRBJ1-3
CDR3 protein: CASRPGLSSGNTIYF
CDR3 DNA: TGTGCCAGCAGACCTGGACTGAGCTCTGGAAACACCATATATTTT

D gene: TRBD2
V gene: TRBV4-3
clone size: -
J gene: TRBJ2-3
CDR3 protein: CASSQTGTSGSTDTQYF
CDR3 DNA: TGCGCCAGCAGCCAAACCGGGACTAGCGGAAGCACAGATACGCAGTATTTT

D gene: TRBD2
V gene: TRBV19
clone size: -
J gene: TRBJ2-1
CDR3 protein: CASSRLAGGFNEQFF
CDR3 DNA: TGTGCCAGTAGTAGGCTAGCGGGAGGTTTCAATGAGCAGTTCTTC

D gene: -
V gene: TRBV10-2
clone size: -
J gene: TRBJ2-7
CDR3 protein: CASSPRSYEQYF
CDR3 DNA: TGCGCCAGCAGTCCCCGCTCCTACGAGCAGTACTTC

D gene: -
V gene: TRBV4-1
clone size: -
J gene: TRBJ2-5
CDR3 protein: CASSRAGTVQETQYF
CDR3 DNA: TGCGCCAGCAGTCGAGCAGGGACCGTACAAGAGACCCAGTACTTC

D gene: -
V gene: TRBV6-6
clone size: -
J gene: TRBJ1-2
CDR3 protein: CASSQKQGWGYTF
CDR3 DNA: TGTGCCAGCAGCCAAAAACAGGGCTGGGGCTACACCTTC

D gene: TRBD1
V gene: TRBV9
clone size: -
J gene: TRBJ1-4
CDR3 protein: CASSDRPGGGNEKLFF
CDR3 DNA: TGTGCCAGCAGCGACCGCCCAGGGGGGGGTAATGAAAAACTGTTTTTT

D gene: -
V gene: TRBV9
clone size: -
J gene: TRBJ1-3
CDR3 protein: CASSVDPTEISGNTIYF
CDR3 DNA: TGTGCCAGCAGCGTAGACCCCACAGAAATCTCTGGAAACACCATATATTTT

D gene: -
V gene: TRBV20-1
clone size: -
J gene: TRBJ2-7
CDR3 protein: CSVAISYEQYF
CDR3 DNA: TGCAGTGTGGCGATTAGCTACGAGCAGTACTTC

D gene: -
V gene: TRBV7-9
clone size: -
J gene: TRBJ1-4
CDR3 protein: CASSLGVRANEKLFF
CDR3 DNA: TGTGCCAGCAGCTTAGGCGTCAGGGCTAATGAAAAACTGTTTTTT

D gene: TRBD2
V gene: TRBV19
clone size: -
J gene: TRBJ2-3
CDR3 protein: CASSRFPSGRAADTQYF
CDR3 DNA: TGTGCCAGTAGTAGGTTCCCTAGCGGGAGGGCCGCAGATACGCAGTATTTT

D gene: -
V gene: TRBV6-4
clone size: -
J gene: TRBJ2-6
CDR3 protein: CASSDRDSRQSRANVLTF
CDR3 DNA: TGTGCCAGCAGTGATAGGGACTCACGACAAAGTCGGGCCAACGTCCTGACTTTC

D gene: -
V gene: TRBV6-6
clone size: many
J gene: TRBJ1-1
CDR3 protein: CASSYGTETEAFF
CDR3 DNA: TGTGCCAGCAGTTACGGGACGGAGACTGAAGCTTTCTTT

D gene: -
V gene: TRBV28
clone size: few
J gene: TRBJ2-1
CDR3 protein: CASSPRLEPTVNEQFF
CDR3 DNA: TGTGCCAGCAGTCCACGACTAGAACCTACCGTCAATGAGCAGTTCTTC

D gene: TRBD2
V gene: TRBV6-1
clone size: few
J gene: TRBJ2-1
CDR3 protein: CASSGLAGVGEQFF
CDR3 DNA: TGTGCCAGCAGTGGTCTAGCGGGAGTTGGTGAGCAGTTCTTC

D gene: -
V gene: TRBV5-1
clone size: -
J gene: TRBJ2-1
CDR3 protein: CASSLLRPVYNEQFF
CDR3 DNA: TGCGCCAGCAGCTTGCTACGGCCAGTGTACAATGAGCAGTTCTTC

D gene: TRBD2
V gene: TRBV29-1
clone size: -
J gene: TRBJ2-3
CDR3 protein: CSVGGSWEIGADTQYF
CDR3 DNA: TGCAGCGTGGGAGGGAGTTGGGAGATCGGCGCAGATACGCAGTATTTT

D gene: TRBD2
V gene: TRBV9
clone size: -
J gene: TRBJ2-1
CDR3 protein: CASSVDPGLAGVDEQFF
CDR3 DNA: TGTGCCAGCAGCGTAGATCCGGGACTAGCGGGAGTCGATGAGCAGTTCTTC

D gene: TRBD2
V gene: TRBV10-3
clone size: -
J gene: TRBJ2-1
CDR3 protein: CAISERAGGPNEQFF
CDR3 DNA: TGTGCCATCAGTGAGAGGGCGGGAGGGCCGAATGAGCAGTTCTTC

D gene: -
V gene: TRBV2
clone size: -
J gene: TRBJ1-1
CDR3 protein: CASSAKWGTEAFF
CDR3 DNA: TGTGCCAGCAGTGCTAAGTGGGGCACTGAAGCTTTCTTT

D gene: TRBD1
V gene: TRBV5-8
clone size: -
J gene: TRBJ2-7
CDR3 protein: CASSHLGTVPYEQYF
CDR3 DNA: TGTGCCAGCAGCCACCTCGGGACAGTCCCCTACGAGCAGTACTTC

D gene: TRBD2
V gene: TRBV19
clone size: -
J gene: TRBJ2-1
CDR3 protein: CASSPYGGRAGNEQFF
CDR3 DNA: TGTGCCAGTAGTCCGTACGGCGGGAGGGCAGGTAATGAGCAGTTCTTC

D gene: TRBD2
V gene: TRBV28
clone size: -
J gene: TRBJ2-3
CDR3 protein: CASSGGGTRRNTQYF
CDR3 DNA: TGTGCCAGCTCGGGGGGAGGGACTAGGCGGAATACGCAGTATTTT

D gene: -
V gene: TRBV18
clone size: -
J gene: TRBJ2-4
CDR3 protein: CASSPLGGHLAKNIQYF
CDR3 DNA: TGTGCCAGCTCACCCCTTGGCGGTCATCTAGCCAAAAACATTCAGTACTTC

D gene: TRBD2
V gene: TRBV10-3
clone size: many
J gene: TRBJ2-7
CDR3 protein: CAISEKGGRDEQYF
CDR3 DNA: TGTGCCATCAGTGAGAAGGGCGGGAGGGACGAGCAGTACTTC

D gene: TRBD1
V gene: TRBV13
clone size: -
J gene: TRBJ2-5
CDR3 protein: CASSLFQGDPFQETQYF
CDR3 DNA: TGTGCCAGCAGCTTATTTCAGGGGGACCCTTTCCAAGAGACCCAGTACTTC

D gene: TRBD1
V gene: TRBV5-1
clone size: -
J gene: TRBJ1-1
CDR3 protein: CASSLQGPNTEAFF
CDR3 DNA: TGCGCCAGCAGCTTACAGGGGCCGAACACTGAAGCTTTCTTT

D gene: -
V gene: TRBV6-1
clone size: -
J gene: TRBJ1-2
CDR3 protein: CASSIRINYGYTF
CDR3 DNA: TGTGCCAGCAGTATACGGATCAACTATGGCTACACCTTC

D gene: -
V gene: TRBV27
clone size: -
J gene: TRBJ2-1
CDR3 protein: CASSVQSQGGYNEQFF
CDR3 DNA: TGTGCCAGCAGTGTACAGAGCCAGGGGGGCTACAATGAGCAGTTCTTC

D gene: -
V gene: TRBV7-8
clone size: -
J gene: TRBJ1-1
CDR3 protein: CASSNRRGMNTEAFF
CDR3 DNA: TGTGCCAGCAGCAACCGCCGCGGGATGAACACTGAAGCTTTCTTT

D gene: TRBD1
V gene: TRBV5-1
clone size: -
J gene: TRBJ2-7
CDR3 protein: CASQALGTAISEQYF
CDR3 DNA: TGCGCCAGCCAGGCTCTCGGGACAGCCATTTCCGAGCAGTACTTC

D gene: -
V gene: TRBV7-6
clone size: -
J gene: TRBJ2-3
CDR3 protein: CASSLAGAAGSTDTQYF
CDR3 DNA: TGTGCCAGCAGCTTAGCAGGAGCGGCGGGCTCCACAGATACGCAGTATTTT

D gene: TRBD2
V gene: TRBV11-3
clone size: -
J gene: TRBJ2-7
CDR3 protein: CASSETSGRLSEQYF
CDR3 DNA: TGTGCCAGCAGCGAGACTAGCGGGAGGCTCTCCGAGCAGTACTTC

D gene: TRBD2
V gene: TRBV18
clone size: -
J gene: TRBJ2-1
CDR3 protein: CASSRTSGSYNEQFF
CDR3 DNA: TGTGCCAGCTCACGCACTAGCGGGAGTTACAATGAGCAGTTCTTC

D gene: -
V gene: TRBV5-4
clone size: -
J gene: TRBJ1-5
CDR3 protein: CASSWDGGHQPQHF
CDR3 DNA: TGTGCCAGCAGCTGGGACGGGGGGCATCAGCCCCAGCATTTT

D gene: TRBD2
V gene: TRBV7-2
clone size: few
J gene: TRBJ2-2
CDR3 protein: CASSVSGRALVGELFF
CDR3 DNA: TGTGCCAGCAGCGTTAGCGGGAGGGCATTAGTCGGGGAGCTGTTTTTT

D gene: TRBD1
V gene: TRBV10-3
clone size: few
J gene: TRBJ1-4
CDR3 protein: CAIRGQGGEKLFF
CDR3 DNA: TGTGCCATCAGAGGACAGGGTGGAGAAAAACTGTTTTTT

D gene: -
V gene: TRBV21-1
clone size: -
J gene: TRBJ2-1
CDR3 protein: CASSVRGLVWGEQFF
CDR3 DNA: TGTGCCAGCAGCGTCAGGGGCCTCGTTTGGGGTGAGCAGTTCTTC

D gene: -
V gene: TRBV15
clone size: few
J gene: TRBJ1-4
CDR3 protein: CATSREQNEKLFF
CDR3 DNA: TGTGCCACCAGCAGAGAACAGAATGAAAAACTGTTTTTT

D gene: -
V gene: TRBV5-1
clone size: once
J gene: TRBJ2-3
CDR3 protein: CASTREKSTDTQYF
CDR3 DNA: TGCGCCAGCACACGGGAGAAGAGCACAGATACGCAGTATTTT

D gene: -
V gene: TRBV29-1
clone size: -
J gene: TRBJ2-1
CDR3 protein: CSVVPLHNEQFF
CDR3 DNA: TGCAGCGTGGTACCGCTCCACAATGAGCAGTTCTTC

D gene: -
V gene: TRBV5-1
clone size: once
J gene: TRBJ1-4
CDR3 protein: CASSTGTGNNEKLFF
CDR3 DNA: TGCGCCAGCAGCACCGGGACGGGGAATAATGAAAAACTGTTTTTT